The 26 T cell receptor beta chains below were found in one sample sequenced in a study of T cell clones after liver transplantation. Profiled with immunoSEQ multiplex PCR; TCRdb holds only in-frame clones, not every one. The table has tens of thousands of clones, 90% seen once. The sequencing used CD4+ T cells from blood, collected before liver transplant. Receptors were obtained from a human donor who received a liver transplant.

The rearrangement joins TRBV6-1 to TRBJ1-2, with TRBD1 matching 9 bases. Trimming at V came to 6 bases and at J to 2 bases, leaving 4 bases not matched to a gene. The germline V gene has CDR1 MNHNS and CDR2 SASEGT. The CDR3 runs to 14 residues. CDR3 DNA sequence: TGTGCCAGCAGCGGGACAGGGTGGAACTATGGCTACACCTTC. Protein product: CASSGTGWNYGYTF.

This clone was picked up one time. The V gene is TRBV28, the J gene TRBJ2-7; no reliable D call. Germline CDR1 reads MDHEN; CDR2 reads SYDVKM. This CDR3 is built from 17 residues. Trimming cost V 4 bases and J 2 bases, with 21 bases left between them. The CDR3 sequence: CASSSLRSQYPPYEQYF. The CDR3 DNA is TGTGCCAGCAGTTCACTGCGCTCTCAGTACCCCCCCTACGAGCAGTACTTC.

This chain uses TRBV19 with TRBJ2-2, with TRBD1 matching over 8 bases. The CDR3 has 17 amino acids. V was clipped by 1 base and J by 4 bases; unmatched bases: 8. Germline CDR1 and CDR2: LNHDA and SQIVND (reference sequence). CDR3 residues: CASSIGRTGTPTGELFF. CDR3 nucleotide sequence: TGTGCCAGTAGTATAGGAAGGACAGGGACACCCACCGGGGAGCTGTTTTTT.

V usage is TRBV6-5 and J usage is TRBJ1-1; no firm D call. Germline V CDR1 and CDR2: MNHEY, SVGAGI. The CDR3 consists of 13 residues. V was trimmed by 9 bases and J by 5 bases, leaving 16 bases between them. The CDR3 DNA sequence: TGTGCCAGTGCTAACCGGTATAGGACTGAAGCTTTCTTT. Protein product: CASANRYRTEAFF.

This chain joins TRBV15 and TRBJ2-7, with D possibly matching TRBD2 (6 bases). Deletions cut 3 bases from V and 3 bases from J, with 18 bases between. Germline CDR1 is LNHNV and CDR2 is YYDKDF (reference sequence). The length of the CDR3 is 16 residues. CDR3 protein: CATSRGWGGIFYEQYF. CDR3 DNA: TGTGCCACCAGCAGGGGCTGGGGCGGGATCTTCTACGAGCAGTACTTC.

The V and J genes are TRBV10-3 and TRBJ1-5; TRBD1 aligns across 10 bases. This CDR3 is built from 13 residues. After removal of 7 bases from V and 7 bases from J, the junction contained 4 bases not matched to a gene. Germline CDR1 and CDR2: ENHRY and SYGVKD. The CDR3 DNA sequence: TGTGCCATCAACCGGGACAGGGGCCAGCCCCAGCATTTT. It specifies CAINRDRGQPQHF.

This clone was counted a single time. The CDR3 DNA reads TGTGCCAGCAGTGGGGACGGGAACACTGAAGCTTTCTTT. Its translation is CASSGDGNTEAFF. The chain combines TRBV6-1 with TRBJ1-1, with D tentatively TRBD1 (5 bases). The CDR3 covers 13 residues. From germline, CDR1 is MNHNS and CDR2 SASEGT. The V end lost 4 bases, the J end lost 1 base, and 7 bases lay between the germline ends.

This clone has a single count. The CDR3 protein is CASSLDSGYSNQPQHF. The CDR3 nucleotides read TGTGCCAGCAGCTTGGACAGTGGTTATAGCAATCAGCCCCAGCATTTT. V gene TRBV5-8 combines with J gene TRBJ1-5; D is unresolved. The CDR3 sequence is 16 residues long. Germline V lookup: CDR1 SGHTS, CDR2 YDEGEE. The V end lost 0 bases, the J end lost 0 bases, and 10 bases lay between the germline ends.

This clone came up a few times. The chain is built from TRBV29-1 and TRBJ1-1; D may be TRBD1 (6 bases). V lost 7 bases and J lost 11, with 26 bases in between. The CDR3 has 14 residues. Germline CDR1 is SQVTM and CDR2 is ANQGSEA. The CDR3 DNA sequence: TGCAGCGCAGCAAAACAGGGATCGTCACGCGGTGCTTTCTTT. It is translated as CSAAKQGSSRGAFF. Drawing the rest from reference TRBV29-1 and TRBJ1-1, the complete variable domain is SAVISQKPSRDICQRGTSLTIQCQVDSQVTMMFWYRQQPGQSLTLIATANQGSEATYESGFVIDKFPISRPNLTFSTLTVSNMSPEDSSIYLCSAAKQGSSRGAFFGQGTRLTVV.

The chain recombines TRBV2 with TRBJ2-3; TRBD1 is a possible D gene (5 bases). Germline CDR1 reads SNHLY; CDR2 reads FYNNEI. V was trimmed by 6 bases and J by 1 base, leaving 17 bases between them. CDR3 size: 16 residues. Written as DNA, the CDR3 is TGTGCCAGCAGGACCTCCAGGGCCGGCGGCACAGATACGCAGTATTTT. Translation: CASRTSRAGGTDTQYF.

The count of this clone is one. The gene calls are TRBV5-4 and TRBJ2-3; TRBD2 matches at 16 bases. In germline, CDR1 is SGHNT, CDR2 YYREEE (reference sequence). J gave up 5 bases and V 3 bases, and 6 bases lay outside the gene matches. The CDR3 loop spans 17 amino acids. For the CDR3, the DNA is TGTGCCAGCAGCTCCGGGACTAGCGGGAGGGCCATAGATACGCAGTATTTT. Residues: CASSSGTSGRAIDTQYF.

The chain couples TRBV5-4 to TRBJ2-6; 10 nucleotides agree with TRBD2. J was trimmed by 0 bases and V by 0 bases; bases with no gene match: 3. Germline CDR1 SGHNT, CDR2 YYREEE (reference sequence). The CDR3 length is 18 residues. The CDR3 here is CASSLALAGVSGANVLTF. DNA of the CDR3: TGTGCCAGCAGCTTGGCTCTAGCGGGAGTCTCTGGGGCCAACGTCCTGACTTTC.

The rearrangement links TRBV5-8 to TRBJ2-1, with D perhaps being TRBD1 or TRBD2 (5 bases each). V was pared by 5 bases and J by 8 bases, with 20 bases between. Germline values: CDR1 SGHTS, CDR2 YDEGEE. The CDR3 has 15 residues. The CDR3 nucleotides are TGTGCCAGCAGGACCGGGACCCAGCCTTGGGATGAGCAGTTCTTC. It codes for CASRTGTQPWDEQFF.

In DNA form, the CDR3 reads TGTGCCAGCAGCCCCTCCGGGACAGGGGGCACCAGGGGAGCTTTCTTT. This sequence encodes CASSPSGTGGTRGAFF. The chain has TRBV5-6 and TRBJ1-1; 12 nucleotides align to TRBD1. The germline V gene has CDR1 SGHDT and CDR2 YYEEEE. J gave up 10 bases and V 4 bases, and 14 bases lay outside the gene matches. CDR3 length: 16 amino acids. The variable domain in full, completed from reference TRBV5-6 and TRBJ1-1, reads DAGVTQSPTHLIKTRGQQVTLRCSPKSGHDTVSWYQQALGQGPQFIFQYYEEEERQRGNFPDRFSGHQFPNYSSELNVNALLLGDSALYLCASSPSGTGGTRGAFFGQGTRLTVV.

The gene calls are TRBV6-5 and TRBJ1-4, with 10 bases matching TRBD1. Germline V gene lookup returns CDR1 MNHEY and CDR2 SVGAGI. The CDR3 runs to 15 residues. V was pared by 4 bases and J by 6 bases, with 5 bases of the junction left unmatched. CDR3 region: CASSLGQGRHEKLFF. The CDR3 region has the DNA TGTGCCAGCAGTTTGGGACAGGGGAGACATGAAAAACTGTTTTTT.

The table lists this clone with a few counts. The genes are TRBV4-2 and TRBJ2-6, with D uncertain. This CDR3 has 17 residues. The V end lost 0 bases, the J end lost 1 base, and 10 bases lay between the germline ends. CDR1 is LGHNA, CDR2 YNFKEQ, per germline. Here the CDR3 reads CASSQEWKGSGANVLTF. DNA of the CDR3: TGTGCCAGCAGCCAAGAGTGGAAGGGTTCTGGGGCCAACGTCCTGACTTTC.

This sequence joins TRBV28 and TRBJ2-7; TRBD1 matches at 7 bases. Germline-derived CDR1 and CDR2 are MDHEN and SYDVKM. CDR3 length: 15 residues. V lost 4 bases to trimming and J lost 4 bases; unmatched junction nucleotides: 10. The CDR3 reads CASSSGQAGGYEQYF. As DNA, the CDR3 is TGTGCCAGCAGTTCCGGACAGGCCGGTGGTTACGAGCAGTACTTC. Together with reference TRBV28 and TRBJ2-7, the CDR3 gives the full variable domain: DVKVTQSSRYLVKRTGEKVFLECVQDMDHENMFWYRQDPGLGLRLIYFSYDVKMKEKGDIPEGYSVSREKKERFSLILESASTNQTSMYLCASSSGQAGGYEQYFGPGTRLTVT.

The chain combines TRBV6-6 with TRBJ2-1; D may be TRBD2 (7 bases). Germline lookup yields CDR1 MNHNY and CDR2 SVGAGI (reference sequence). The CDR3 runs 16 residues. The V gene lost 4 bases and the J gene lost 3 bases, with 16 bases spanning the gap. The chain's CDR3 is CASSFSTAGHYNEQFF. CDR3 DNA sequence: TGTGCCAGCAGTTTCTCGACAGCGGGACACTACAATGAGCAGTTCTTC.

This chain links TRBV11-3 with TRBJ2-7, with D perhaps TRBD1 (6 bases). The length of the CDR3 is 13 residues. Per germline, CDR1 SGHNT and CDR2 YENEEA. Trimming took off 5 bases at V and 4 bases at J, with 12 bases between the two ends. CDR3 sequence (DNA): TGTGCCAGCAGCGTGGCAGGGGCATACGAGCAGTACTTC. The encoded protein is CASSVAGAYEQYF.

The V call is TRBV10-2, the J call TRBJ1-5; D is undetermined. The germline V and J ends were trimmed by 6 bases and 3 bases, with 18 bases remaining between them. Per the germline V gene, CDR1 is WSHSY and CDR2 is SAAADI. CDR3 length: 16 residues. This CDR3 reads CASSPGFLSNNQPQHF. The CDR3 bases are TGCGCCAGCAGCCCAGGCTTCTTAAGTAACAATCAGCCCCAGCATTTT.

The chain combines TRBV7-2 with TRBJ2-3, with TRBD2 identical over 11 bases. The CDR3 spans 16 residues. Germline lookup yields CDR1 SGHTA and CDR2 FQGNSA. V shed 6 bases, J shed 4 bases, and the junction held 9 bases outside the gene matches. The CDR3 nucleotides are TGTGCCAGCAGAAGGGATAGCGGGAGGGGGGCAGATACGCAGTATTTT. Protein sequence: CASRRDSGRGADTQYF.

The rearrangement links TRBV2 to TRBJ2-3; tentatively, D is TRBD2 (5 bases). Trimming took off 7 bases at V and 0 bases at J, with 11 bases between the two ends. The germline V gene has CDR1 SNHLY and CDR2 FYNNEI. There are 14 residues in the CDR3. As DNA, the CDR3 is TGTGCCAGCAAAGTGTCTAGCAGCACAGATACGCAGTATTTT. It codes for CASKVSSSTDTQYF.

The rearrangement joins TRBV11-2 to TRBJ2-2, with D possibly TRBD1 on 6 matching bases. This CDR3 is built from 17 residues. V was cut by 4 bases and J by 6 bases, with 21 bases left in between. In germline, CDR1 is SGHAT, CDR2 FQNNGV. The CDR3 DNA reads as TGTGCCAGCAGCTCGCTGACGACGTTGGGGGCGCCCGGGGAGCTGTTTTTT. Protein: CASSSLTTLGAPGELFF.

The chain joins TRBV5-1 to TRBJ2-3, with TRBD2 identical over 16 bases. There are 18 residues in the CDR3. V lost 4 bases, J lost 4 bases, and 9 bases stayed unmatched. The germline CDR1 and CDR2 sequences are SGHRS and YFSETQ. The chain's CDR3 is CASSPGLAGGPRADTQYF. CDR3 DNA sequence: TGCGCCAGCAGCCCGGGACTAGCGGGAGGGCCGAGGGCAGATACGCAGTATTTT.

The chain recombines TRBV5-1 with TRBJ1-3; D is perhaps TRBD1 (6 bases). The CDR3 has 16 residues. The V gene lost 4 bases and the J gene lost 4 bases, with 18 bases spanning the gap. Per the germline V gene, CDR1 is SGHRS and CDR2 is YFSETQ. Written as DNA, the CDR3 is TGCGCCAGCAGCCAACAACAACAGGGAAACGGAAACACCATATATTTT. This sequence encodes CASSQQQQGNGNTIYF. The variable domain in full, with the rest retrieved from reference TRBV5-1 and TRBJ1-3, is KAGVTQTPRYLIKTRGQQVTLSCSPISGHRSVSWYQQTPGQGLQFLFEYFSETQRNKGNFPGRFSGRQFSNSRSEMNVSTLELGDSALYLCASSQQQQGNGNTIYFGEGSWLTVV.

The chain has TRBV19 and TRBJ1-2, with 7 bases lining up with TRBD1. Germline CDR1 is LNHDA and CDR2 is SQIVND (reference sequence). Trimming removed 4 bases from V and 5 bases from J; junction bases left unmatched: 4. CDR3 length: 13 amino acids. CDR3 sequence reads: CASSRDREYGYTF. DNA of the CDR3: TGTGCCAGTAGTAGAGACAGGGAATATGGCTACACCTTC.